This T cell receptor beta chain derives from a study of cytomegalovirus exposure and HLA in healthy donors. Looking at the study overall: Earlier sequencing of about 179 million T cells yielded 120 million or so unique TCR beta sequences. General study results and limits: As a later analysis showed, several of the most significant clusters appeared to be linked to common viral pathogens.

The V gene end was trimmed by 7 bases and the J gene end by 0 bases; junction bases not matched to a gene: 8. CDR1 is SEHNR, CDR2 FQNEAQ, per germline (reference sequence). CDR3 length: 15 residues. As for this clone: The antigen is undetermined.

The primer mix had 60 Vbeta and 13 Jbeta primers. TCRdb's copy holds only in-frame clones and misses some; the assay was immunoSEQ multiplex PCR. The repertoire has around 150,000 clones, roughly 70% of them found once; the top ten carry approximately 7.1%. Healthy bone marrow donors supplied every sample. Material for sequencing was PBMCs. The receptor was derived from a man aged 40-50 years in good health and CMV-seropositive. The chain links TRBV7-9 to TRBJ1-2, with 7 bases identical to TRBD1. The CDR3: CASTQGQFSNYGYTF. As DNA, the CDR3 is TGTGCCAGCACTCAGGGACAGTTCTCTAACTATGGCTACACCTTC. Using reference TRBV7-9 and TRBJ1-2 for the parts outside the CDR3, the full variable domain is DTGVSQNPRHKITKRGQNVTFRCDPISEHNRLYWYRQTLGQGPEFLTYFQNEAQLEKSRLLSDRFSAERPKGSFSTLEIQRTEQGDSAMYLCASTQGQFSNYGYTFGSGTRLTVV.